This T cell receptor (beta chain) was retrieved from a study of blood T cells in healthy people across ages. In its sample, this clonotype was seen a few times. Germline-derived CDR1 and CDR2 are ENHRY and SYGVKD. The ends were cut back, 5 bases at V and 0 bases at J, with 13 bases in the middle. This CDR3 is 15 amino acids long. Using a J-beta primer mix together with a sample-barcoded 5' primer, a second PCR was run for roughly 7 to 11 cycles. MiXCR, run by TCRdb on the 5' RACE reads, gives a single entry per CDR3 protein. The sample records about 1.1 million distinct CDR3 sequences, around two fifths being singletons.

The clonotype comes from a man between 18 and 35 years old in good health. Sequenced: blood. The gene calls are TRBV10-3 and TRBJ1-1; D may be TRBD1 (6 bases). CDR3 bases: TGTGCCATCAGTCCAAATACAGGGTTGAACACTGAAGCTTTCTTT. Residues: CAISPNTGLNTEAFF.